Following are 16 T cell receptor beta chains from one sample sequenced in a study of blood T cells in healthy people across ages. Alongside a J-beta primer mix, a sample-barcoded 5' primer served in a second PCR lasting 7 to 11 cycles. TCRdb called the 5' RACE reads again in MiXCR, with one record for every CDR3 protein. The sample lists more than 1,400,000 distinct CDR3 sequences; around two fifths were seen once. The source material was blood. These receptors originate from a woman under 30 in good health.

This clonotype was seen more than once but under ten times. The V and J genes are TRBV20-1 and TRBJ2-4; 12 bases align to TRBD2. The last part of the DNA fits TRBJ2-5 better; the J call may be wrong. Germline V gene sequence: CDR1 DFQATT, CDR2 SNEGSKA (reference sequence). The CDR3 spans 13 residues. CDR3 sequence reads: CSVGLAGSGTQYF. The DNA for the CDR3 is TGCAGTGTTGGACTAGCGGGGTCGGGGACCCAGTACTTC.

This chain uses TRBV27 with TRBJ1-2; 8 nucleotides line up with TRBD1. V shed 3 bases, J shed 4 bases, and the junction held 4 bases outside the gene matches. The CDR3 has 14 amino acids. CDR1 is MNHEY, CDR2 SMNVEV, per germline (reference sequence). CDR3: CASSFSGQVYGYTF. DNA for the CDR3: TGTGCCAGCAGTTTCTCGGGACAGGTCTATGGCTACACCTTC.

The gene calls are TRBV7-2 and TRBJ2-4, with TRBD1 matching 7 bases. TRBJ2-7 explains the end of the DNA better; the J call may be wrong. Germline CDR1 and CDR2: SGHTA and FQGNSA. The CDR3 runs to 18 residues. CDR3 nucleotides: TGTGCCAGCAGCTTACGAGGACAGGAGTTTTCTTTAGCGCGCGAGCAGTACTTC. Protein: CASSLRGQEFSLAREQYF.

The gene calls are TRBV7-7 and TRBJ2-7; TRBD2 might be the D (6 bases). Trimming took 0 bases from V and 2 from J, leaving 11 bases between them. Germline values: CDR1 SSHAT, CDR2 FNYEAQ (reference sequence). The CDR3 spans 15 residues. The CDR3 coding sequence is TGTGCCAGCAGCTTAGCCGGCCAGCGGGCCTACGAGCAGTACTTC. Its translation is CASSLAGQRAYEQYF.

The V gene is TRBV10-1, the J gene TRBJ2-7, with 10 bases matching TRBD1. Trimming at V came to 2 bases and at J to 5 bases, leaving 6 bases not matched to a gene. CDR1 and CDR2 (germline): WNHNN, SYGVQD (reference sequence). The CDR3 sequence is 15 residues long. The CDR3 bases are TGCGCCAGCAGTGAGCCTGGACAGGGGGTCCACGAGCAGTACTTC. It yields the protein CASSEPGQGVHEQYF.

Only a few counts were recorded for this clonotype. V and J are TRBV29-1 and TRBJ2-3; TRBD1 matches at 8 bases. CDR3 length: 16 residues. The germline V gene has CDR1 SQVTM and CDR2 ANQGSEA. V shed 5 bases and J 3 bases; nucleotides not matched to a gene: 13. This chain's CDR3 is CSVTLRGQGKTDTQYF. The CDR3 DNA reads TGCAGCGTTACCCTTCGAGGACAGGGTAAAACAGATACGCAGTATTTT.

This CDR3 is CASSSGGTSGIYNEQYF. As DNA, the CDR3 is TGTGCCAGCAGTTCCGGCGGGACTAGCGGGATCTACAATGAGCAGTACTTC. The V call is TRBV12-3 or TRBV12-4, the J call TRBJ2-7; 13 positions agree with TRBD2. Germline trimming cut 4 bases from V and 7 bases from J; bases unmatched to any gene: 13. The CDR3 is made up of 17 amino acids.

The chain joins TRBV20-1 to TRBJ1-4; TRBD1 aligns across 8 bases. Germline V gives CDR1 DFQATT, CDR2 SNEGSKA (reference sequence). This CDR3 has 12 residues. V shed 6 bases, J shed 7 bases, and the junction held 4 bases outside the gene matches. Here the CDR3 reads CSAGQGSEKLFF. The CDR3 DNA reads TGCAGTGCCGGACAGGGAAGTGAAAAACTGTTTTTT.

This clonotype was counted a few times. This rearrangement joins TRBV29-1 to TRBJ1-2; 10 bases align to TRBD1. The CDR3 spans 17 residues. Germline CDR1 SQVTM, CDR2 ANQGSEA. Trimming removed 6 bases from V and 6 bases from J; junction bases left unmatched: 19. Here the CDR3 DNA reads TGCAGCGTCTACTGGGACAGGGGTAGTTCGGAGCCTGATGGCTACACCTTC. Its translation is CSVYWDRGSSEPDGYTF.

This clonotype has more than one count but fewer than ten. J is TRBJ1-2 and V is TRBV4-1; D ambiguous. V was trimmed by 0 bases and J by 2 bases, leaving 13 bases between them. This CDR3 region has 16 residues. Per germline, CDR1 MGHRA and CDR2 YSYEKL. The CDR3 region is CASSQDQETDNYGYTF. The CDR3 nucleotides are TGCGCCAGCAGCCAAGATCAGGAAACGGACAACTATGGCTACACCTTC.

The V and J genes are TRBV3-1 and TRBJ2-5; a possible D gene is TRBD2 (5 bases). The CDR3 contains 14 residues. Germline CDR1 and CDR2: LGHDT and YNNKEL (reference sequence). V dropped 4 bases and J dropped 0 bases, with 9 bases sitting between them. CDR3 DNA: TGTGCCAGCAGCCCGCGGGTGTACCAAGAGACCCAGTACTTC. It is translated as CASSPRVYQETQYF.

The V gene is TRBV21-1, the J gene TRBJ2-7; the table's D call, TRBD2, was not checked against the DNA. TRBV21-1 is termed a pseudogene. The CDR3 has 15 amino acids. CDR3 DNA sequence: TGTGCCAGCAGCCACCCACGGTGGGCCTACAATGAGCAGTACTTC. Its translation is CASSHPRWAYNEQYF.

A few counts support this clonotype. This chain links TRBV29-1 with TRBJ2-5; tentatively, D is TRBD1 (5 bases). The tail of the sequence fits TRBJ2-7 better, so the J call may be wrong. Germline V gives CDR1 SQVTM, CDR2 ANQGSEA. This CDR3 contains 10 residues. The CDR3 bases are TGCAGCGTTCCAGGGCACGAGCAGTACTTC. It yields the protein CSVPGHEQYF.

The genes are TRBV12-3 or TRBV12-4 and TRBJ1-2; TRBD1 aligns across 7 bases. This CDR3 region has 17 residues. The junction had 16 bases not matched to a gene; V was cut back by 3 bases and J by 6 bases. The CDR3 here is CASSLPTVVQGENGYTF. The DNA of the CDR3 is TGTGCCAGCAGTTTGCCCACGGTCGTCCAGGGGGAGAATGGCTACACCTTC.

The chain recombines TRBV5-6 with TRBJ2-5; the D call may be TRBD1 or TRBD2 (5 bases each). V lost 4 bases, J lost 1 base, and 17 bases lay in between. The CDR3 runs 16 residues. CDR1 is SGHDT, CDR2 YYEEEE, per germline. This chain's CDR3 is CASSQGPADIQETQYF. CDR3 DNA: TGTGCCAGCAGCCAGGGACCAGCGGACATCCAAGAGACCCAGTACTTC.

This clonotype was counted only a few times. The gene calls are TRBV12-3 or TRBV12-4 and TRBJ2-5, with a tentative D call TRBD1 (5 bases). Trimming pared 6 bases from V and 5 bases from J, leaving 19 bases between. The CDR3 contains 15 residues. CDR3 in amino acids: CASSPPGGAWETQYF. The CDR3 DNA reads TGTGCCAGCAGCCCCCCTGGTGGGGCCTGGGAGACCCAGTACTTC.